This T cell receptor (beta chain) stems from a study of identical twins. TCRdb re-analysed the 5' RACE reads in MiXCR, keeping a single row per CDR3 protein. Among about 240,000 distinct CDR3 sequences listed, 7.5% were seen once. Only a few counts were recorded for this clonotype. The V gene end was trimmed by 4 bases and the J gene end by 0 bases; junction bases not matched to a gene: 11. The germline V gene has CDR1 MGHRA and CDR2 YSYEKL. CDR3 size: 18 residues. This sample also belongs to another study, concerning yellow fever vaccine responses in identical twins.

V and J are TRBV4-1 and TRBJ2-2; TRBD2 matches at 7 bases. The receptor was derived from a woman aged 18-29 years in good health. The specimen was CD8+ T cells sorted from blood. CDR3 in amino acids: CASSPKMGGAPNTGELFF. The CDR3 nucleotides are TGCGCCAGCAGCCCCAAGATGGGAGGGGCCCCGAACACCGGGGAGCTGTTTTTT.